This T cell receptor beta chain stems from a study of blood T cell repertoires in COVID-19. Authors' analysis steps: The authors estimated nucleated cell counts from reference gene primer amplification. Profiled with immunoSEQ multiplex PCR; TCRdb holds only in-frame clones, not every one. That table furnishes V, J and clone size, whereas the DNA furnished D and trimming. Of tens of thousands of clones in the sample, more than 75% were seen once. Source material: peripheral blood. The sequence came from a woman in her sixties or seventies with acute or convalescent COVID-19.

CDR3 bases: TGCGCCAGCAGCGCTAGTTTCAATGAGCAGTTCTTC. This sequence encodes CASSASFNEQFF. The chain carries TRBV5-1 and TRBJ2-1; D call uncertain. The CDR3 is made up of 12 amino acids. The germline V and J ends were trimmed by 4 bases and 6 bases, with 8 bases remaining between them. The germline V gene encodes CDR1 SGHRS and CDR2 YFSETQ.